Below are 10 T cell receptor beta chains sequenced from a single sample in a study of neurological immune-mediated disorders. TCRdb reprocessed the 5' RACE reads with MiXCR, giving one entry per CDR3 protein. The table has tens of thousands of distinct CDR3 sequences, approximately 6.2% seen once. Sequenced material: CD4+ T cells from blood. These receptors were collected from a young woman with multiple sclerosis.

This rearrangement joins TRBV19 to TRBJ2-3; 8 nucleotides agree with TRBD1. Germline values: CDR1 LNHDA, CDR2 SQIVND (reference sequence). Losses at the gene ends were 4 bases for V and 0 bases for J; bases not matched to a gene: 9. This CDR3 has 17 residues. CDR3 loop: CASSKGTGRTSTDTQYF. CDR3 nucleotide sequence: TGTGCCAGTAGTAAGGGGACAGGCCGGACTAGCACAGATACGCAGTATTTT. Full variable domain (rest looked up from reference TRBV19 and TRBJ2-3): DGGITQSPKYLFRKEGQNVTLSCEQNLNHDAMYWYRQDPGQGLRLIYYSQIVNDFQKGDIAEGYSVSREKKESFPLTVTSAQKNPTAFYLCASSKGTGRTSTDTQYFGPGTRLTVL.

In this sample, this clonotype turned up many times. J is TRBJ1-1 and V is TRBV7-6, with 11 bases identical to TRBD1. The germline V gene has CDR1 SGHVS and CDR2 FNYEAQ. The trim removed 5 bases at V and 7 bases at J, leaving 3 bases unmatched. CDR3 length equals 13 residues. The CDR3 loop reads CASSPGQGVEAFF. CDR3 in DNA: TGTGCCAGCAGCCCGGGACAGGGGGTTGAAGCTTTCTTT. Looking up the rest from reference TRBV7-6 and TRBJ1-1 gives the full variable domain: GAGVSQSPRYKVTKRGQDVALRCDPISGHVSLYWYRQALGQGPEFLTYFNYEAQQDKSGLPNDRFSAERPEGSISTLTIQRTEQRDSAMYRCASSPGQGVEAFFGQGTRLTVV.

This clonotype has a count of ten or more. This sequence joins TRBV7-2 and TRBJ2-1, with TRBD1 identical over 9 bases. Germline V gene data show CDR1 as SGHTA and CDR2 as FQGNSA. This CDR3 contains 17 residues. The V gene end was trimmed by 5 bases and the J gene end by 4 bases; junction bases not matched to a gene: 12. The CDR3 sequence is CASSQTRWTGAYNEQFF. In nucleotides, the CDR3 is TGTGCCAGCAGCCAAACCAGGTGGACAGGGGCTTACAATGAGCAGTTCTTC.

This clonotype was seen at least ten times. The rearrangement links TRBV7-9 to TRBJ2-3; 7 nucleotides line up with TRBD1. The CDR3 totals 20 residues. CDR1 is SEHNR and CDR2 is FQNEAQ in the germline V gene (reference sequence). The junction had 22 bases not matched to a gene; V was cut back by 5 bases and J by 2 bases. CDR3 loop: CASSPRWGQKFGNPTDTQYF. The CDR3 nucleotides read TGTGCCAGCAGCCCCCGTTGGGGACAGAAGTTCGGAAACCCCACAGATACGCAGTATTTT. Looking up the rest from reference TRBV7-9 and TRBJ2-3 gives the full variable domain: DTGVSQNPRHKITKRGQNVTFRCDPISEHNRLYWYRQTLGQGPEFLTYFQNEAQLEKSRLLSDRFSAERPKGSFSTLEIQRTEQGDSAMYLCASSPRWGQKFGNPTDTQYFGPGTRLTVL.

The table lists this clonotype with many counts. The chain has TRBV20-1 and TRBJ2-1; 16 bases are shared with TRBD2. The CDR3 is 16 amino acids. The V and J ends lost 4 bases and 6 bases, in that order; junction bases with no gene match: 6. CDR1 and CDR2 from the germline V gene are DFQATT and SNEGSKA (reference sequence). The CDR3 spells CSAKGLAGGNGNEQFF. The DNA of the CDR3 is TGCAGTGCTAAGGGACTAGCGGGGGGGAACGGCAATGAGCAGTTCTTC.

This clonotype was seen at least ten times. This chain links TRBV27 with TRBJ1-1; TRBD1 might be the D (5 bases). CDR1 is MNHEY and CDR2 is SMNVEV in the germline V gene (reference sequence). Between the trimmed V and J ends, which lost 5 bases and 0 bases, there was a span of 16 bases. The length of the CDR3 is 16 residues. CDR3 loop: CASSLLPTGVNTEAFF. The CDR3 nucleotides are TGTGCCAGCAGTCTACTGCCGACGGGGGTGAACACTGAAGCTTTCTTT.

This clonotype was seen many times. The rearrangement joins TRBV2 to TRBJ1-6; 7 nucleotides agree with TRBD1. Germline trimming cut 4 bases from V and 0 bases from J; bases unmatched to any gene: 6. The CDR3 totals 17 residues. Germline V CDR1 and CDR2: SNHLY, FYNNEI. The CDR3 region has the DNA TGTGCCAGCAGTGGAATGAGGGACAGCTCCTATAATTCACCCCTCCACTTT. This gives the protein CASSGMRDSSYNSPLHF. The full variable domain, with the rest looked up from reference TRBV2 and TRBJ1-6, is EPEVTQTPSHQVTQMGQEVILRCVPISNHLYFYWYRQILGQKVEFLVSFYNNEISEKSEIFDDQFSVERPDGSNFTLKIRSTKLEDSAMYFCASSGMRDSSYNSPLHFGNGTRLTVT.

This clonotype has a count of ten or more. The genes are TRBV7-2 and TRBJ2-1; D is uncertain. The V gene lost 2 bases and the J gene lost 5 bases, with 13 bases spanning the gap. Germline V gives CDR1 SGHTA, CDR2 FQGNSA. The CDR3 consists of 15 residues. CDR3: CASSLTPGPNNEQFF. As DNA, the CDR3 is TGTGCCAGCAGCTTAACCCCCGGCCCAAACAATGAGCAGTTCTTC.

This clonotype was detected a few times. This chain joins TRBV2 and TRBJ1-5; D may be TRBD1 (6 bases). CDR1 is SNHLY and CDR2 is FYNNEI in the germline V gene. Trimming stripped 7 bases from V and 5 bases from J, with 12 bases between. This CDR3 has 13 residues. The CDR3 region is CASNGQLDQPQHF. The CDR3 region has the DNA TGTGCCAGCAACGGACAGCTTGATCAGCCCCAGCATTTT. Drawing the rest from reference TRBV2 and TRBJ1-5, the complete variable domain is EPEVTQTPSHQVTQMGQEVILRCVPISNHLYFYWYRQILGQKVEFLVSFYNNEISEKSEIFDDQFSVERPDGSNFTLKIRSTKLEDSAMYFCASNGQLDQPQHFGDGTRLSIL.

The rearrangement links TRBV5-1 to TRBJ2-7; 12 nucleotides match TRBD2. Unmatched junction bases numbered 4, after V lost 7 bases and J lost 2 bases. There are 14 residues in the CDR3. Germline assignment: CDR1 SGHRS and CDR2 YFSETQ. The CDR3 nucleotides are TGCGCCAGCCGGACTAGCGGGATTACCTACGAGCAGTACTTC. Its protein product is CASRTSGITYEQYF. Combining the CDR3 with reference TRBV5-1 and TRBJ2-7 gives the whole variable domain KAGVTQTPRYLIKTRGQQVTLSCSPISGHRSVSWYQQTPGQGLQFLFEYFSETQRNKGNFPGRFSGRQFSNSRSEMNVSTLELGDSALYLCASRTSGITYEQYFGPGTRLTVT.